This T cell receptor beta chain was identified in a study of cytomegalovirus exposure and HLA in healthy donors. Study context: An earlier analysis found roughly 110 million unique TCR beta sequences from roughly 170 million T cells. Study outcomes and limitations: As a later analysis revealed, most CMV-associated TCR beta chains appeared HLA-restricted. Most TCR sequences were rare, but some public TCRs occurred in many donors.

PCR primers comprised 60 Vbeta and 13 Jbeta primers. The repertoire was sequenced with immunoSEQ multiplex PCR; TCRdb's copy has only in-frame clones and lacks some. The sample includes over 150,000 clones, roughly 65% seen only once; the top ten take roughly 4.1%. The germline CDR1 and CDR2 sequences are SGHRS and YFSETQ. The CDR3 length is 16 residues. After removal of 2 bases from V and 5 bases from J, the junction contained 9 bases not matched to a gene. About this clone: Its specificity is unknown.

Donors had nominal health at sampling but likely had unrecorded immune exposures. The sequencing sample was made of PBMCs. This clonotype was sampled from a woman aged 18-29 years in good health and CMV-seropositive. The chain links TRBV5-1 to TRBJ1-3; 8 nucleotides agree with TRBD1. Here the CDR3 reads CASSLASQGGRNTIYF. The CDR3 bases are TGCGCCAGCAGCTTAGCCTCACAGGGGGGAAGAAACACCATATATTTT.